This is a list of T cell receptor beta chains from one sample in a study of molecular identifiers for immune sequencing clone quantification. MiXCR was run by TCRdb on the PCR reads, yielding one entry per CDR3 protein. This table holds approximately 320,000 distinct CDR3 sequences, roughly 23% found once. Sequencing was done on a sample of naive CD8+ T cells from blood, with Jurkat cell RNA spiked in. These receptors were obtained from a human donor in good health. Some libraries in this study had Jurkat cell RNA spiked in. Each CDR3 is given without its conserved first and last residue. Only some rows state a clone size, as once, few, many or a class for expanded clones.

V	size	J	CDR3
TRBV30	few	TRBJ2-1	AWKPFHEQF
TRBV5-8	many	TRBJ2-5	ASSLEVWGPETQY
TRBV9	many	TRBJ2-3	ASSVLASDTQY
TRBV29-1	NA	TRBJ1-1	GSGGRNTEAF
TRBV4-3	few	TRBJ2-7	ASSLRADDEQY
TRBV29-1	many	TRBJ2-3	SVVGLAGIDTQY
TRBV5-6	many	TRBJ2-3	ASSLVTASDTQY
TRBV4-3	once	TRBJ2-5	ASSQTAGGTQY
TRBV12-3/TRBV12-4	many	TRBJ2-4	ASSGDLAKNIQY
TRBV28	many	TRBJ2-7	ASSLPGSTYEQY
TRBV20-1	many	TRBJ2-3	SAVGSWGY
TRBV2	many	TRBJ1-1	ASNWAPNTEAF
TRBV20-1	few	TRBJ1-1	SAGTQGVRTEAF
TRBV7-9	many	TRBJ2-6	ASSLGGGDWANVLT
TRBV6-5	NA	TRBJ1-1	ASSYSLCTEAF
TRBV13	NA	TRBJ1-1	ASSGIGTEAS
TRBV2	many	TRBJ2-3	ASAPILDTQY
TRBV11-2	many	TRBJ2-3	ASEREAGGTDTQY
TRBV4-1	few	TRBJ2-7	ASSQEDRGGSEQY
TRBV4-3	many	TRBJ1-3	ASSHDTGTSGNTIY
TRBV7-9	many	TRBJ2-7	ASSLAGTANYEQY
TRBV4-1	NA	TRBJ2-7	ASSQGHRDYEQY
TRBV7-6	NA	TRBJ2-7	ASSLFQTGSGEQY
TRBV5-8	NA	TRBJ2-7	ASSLGFQEY
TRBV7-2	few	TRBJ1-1	ASSLTGADTEAF
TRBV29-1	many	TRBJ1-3	SVEDPSGFSGNTIY
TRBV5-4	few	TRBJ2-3	ASSLELAGGTDTQY
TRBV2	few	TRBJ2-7	ASRQRSLTPGEQY
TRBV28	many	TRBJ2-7	ASSPTWDGSYEQY
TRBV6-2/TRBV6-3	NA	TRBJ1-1	ASSRGLHKILRTEAF
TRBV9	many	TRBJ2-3	ASSERTGTDTQY
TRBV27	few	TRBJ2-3	ASSLTLTDTQY
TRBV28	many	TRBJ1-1	ASGIGTGGTEAF
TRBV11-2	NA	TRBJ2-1	ARSPYPGGTVGNEQF
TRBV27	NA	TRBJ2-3	ASSSVGLAGAADTQY
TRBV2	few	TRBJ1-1	ASRAGGTEAF